This T cell receptor (beta chain) was sequenced for a study of T cells and Merkel cell carcinoma outcomes. Findings and limits, study-wide: Repertoire plus T-cell density reportedly predicted Merkel cell carcinoma outcomes.

The method was immunoSEQ multiplex PCR; TCRdb's version includes in-frame clones alone and lacks a portion of them. The profile covers some 15,000 clones, with 75% to 90% appearing a single time and under 8% taken by the ten largest. A remark on this clone: Its antigen remains unidentified.

Per germline, CDR1 SEHNR and CDR2 FQNEAQ (reference sequence). The V gene lost 3 bases and the J gene lost 0 bases, with 15 bases spanning the gap. The CDR3 is made up of 18 amino acids. The receptor was isolated from a human donor with Merkel cell carcinoma. The J gene is TRBJ2-6, the V gene TRBV7-9; no firm D call. The specimen sequenced was tumor tissue from Merkel cell carcinoma. CDR3 DNA sequence: TGTGCCAGCAGCTTTGTTTCCGGGTACGGCTCTGGGGCCAACGTCCTGACTTTC. This gives the protein CASSFVSGYGSGANVLTF.